The T cell receptor (beta chain) described here comes from a study of CD8+ T cells in alopecia areata. Study at large: Donors of skin were C3H/HeJ mice aged about 6-12 months with spontaneous alopecia, and recipients were approximately 6-11-week-old female C3H/HeJ mice.

Note on this clone: Antigen unknown. Gene names and germline refer to mouse. The observed sequence ends 4 residues before the CDR3 terminus, with the missing tail filled in from the germline J gene.

CDR3 length: 14 amino acids. Germline-derived CDR1 and CDR2 are NSQYPW and LRSPGD (reference sequence). Sorting of pooled cutaneous lymph node cells was based on CD4, CD8alpha, NKG2D, NKG2ACE and other markers. RNA extraction and reverse transcription yielded cDNA as sequencing template. This table comes from immunoSEQ multiplex PCR, and its TCRdb copy is limited to in-frame clones, with some not included. In total the sample includes around 300,000 clones, none of them seen once. Study-level points and caveats: Alopecia totalis/universalis scalp especially showed more expanded CD8+ clones than normal scalp. Normal skin contains resident alphabeta T cells, and these are also sequenced in scalp samples.

This sequence originates from a C3H/HeJ mouse with alopecia areata. MHC haplotype of the mouse line: H2-k. The chain links TRBV1 to TRBJ2-7; 9 bases fit TRBD1. The sequenced sample was CD4+ T cells sorted from a lymph node. The covered CDR3 bases are TGCACCTGCAGTGCAAGGACAGGGGACGAT. Protein product: CTCSARTGDD. The whole CDR3 sequence reads CTCSARTGDDEQYF.